Listed below are T cell receptor beta chains from one sample, sequenced in a study of T cells in Graves' hyperthyroidism and ophthalmopathy. In TCRdb, the multiplex PCR reads were re-called with MiXCR into one record per CDR3 protein. The data contain more than 500,000 distinct CDR3 sequences, less than 15% of them singletons. Sequenced material: blood. The receptors come from a woman in her thirties or forties with Graves' hyperthyroidism. CDR3s include the opening cysteine and the closing phenylalanine or tryptophan. The D gene is left open where the match is weak. Some rows have no size entry. The others give once, few or many, or a class for an expanded clone.

D gene	J gene	V gene	clone size	CDR3 DNA	CDR3 protein
TRBD1	TRBJ2-5	TRBV6-1	many	TGTGCCAGCAGCGTGACAGGGGTACAAGAGACCCAGTACTTC	CASSVTGVQETQYF
.	TRBJ1-1	TRBV7-9	many	TGTGCCAGCAGCTTAGATAAGTTGGATACTGAAGCTTTCTTT	CASSLDKLDTEAFF
.	TRBJ1-3	TRBV7-9	.	TGTGCCAGCAGCTTACCTTCAGGCCTTTCTGGAAACACCATATATTTT	CASSLPSGLSGNTIYF
.	TRBJ1-5	TRBV29-1	.	TGCAGCGTTGTTATAAATCAAAATCAGCCCCAGCATTTT	CSVVINQNQPQHF
TRBD1	TRBJ2-2	TRBV19	many	TGTGCCAGTAGTACCACAGGGGGCAATACCGGGGAGCTGTTTTTT	CASSTTGGNTGELFF
TRBD1	TRBJ2-5	TRBV27	once	TGTGCCAGCAAACCACAGGGGCCCTACTTTCAAGAGACCCAGTACTTC	CASKPQGPYFQETQYF
.	TRBJ1-4	TRBV5-1	many	TGCGCCAGCAGCTTGTCGGGGACCCGAGGAAGTGAAAAACTGTTTTTT	CASSLSGTRGSEKLFF
.	TRBJ2-2	TRBV9	few	TGTGCCAGCAGCGTAATCGGGATGGGCACCGGGGAGCTGTTTTTT	CASSVIGMGTGELFF
TRBD1	TRBJ1-4	TRBV3-1	many	TGTGCCAGCAGCCATAGGACAGGGGATGAAAAACTGTTTTTT	CASSHRTGDEKLFF
TRBD2	TRBJ2-3	TRBV6-2/TRBV6-3	many	TGTGCCAGCAGCCCTCGACTAGCGGGAGGGCCGAAGATAGATACGCAGTATTTT	CASSPRLAGGPKIDTQYF
.	TRBJ1-2	TRBV30	few	TGTGCCTGGAGTTGGGGTGCCCCCACAGGCGGCTACACCTTC	CAWSWGAPTGGYTF
.	TRBJ2-2	TRBV28	many	TGTGCCAGCAGGGACGCGAACACCGGGGAGCTGTTTTTT	CASRDANTGELFF
.	TRBJ1-4	TRBV6-1	few	TGTGCCAGCAGAGACTTCAGGGCGGGGGGGGAACTGTTTTTT	CASRDFRAGGELFF
.	TRBJ2-5	TRBV7-3	.	TGTGCCAGCAGCTTGTCGACTGCCCAAGAGACCCAGTACTTC	CASSLSTAQETQYF
.	TRBJ2-7	TRBV12-3/TRBV12-4	many	TGTGCCAGCAGTCATGACGGCTACGAGCAGTACTTC	CASSHDGYEQYF
.	TRBJ1-6	TRBV6-4	.	TGTGCCAGCAGTGAAGAATGGACAGTAAATTCACCCCTCCACTTT	CASSEEWTVNSPLHF
TRBD1	TRBJ2-5	TRBV18	few	TGTGCCAGCTCAGTCAGGACAGGGGTCGAGGAGACCCAGTACTTC	CASSVRTGVEETQYF
TRBD1	TRBJ1-2	TRBV12-3/TRBV12-4	many	TGTGCCAGCAGATTAAGGGGGGGGACAGGGAACTATGGCTACACCTTC	CASRLRGGTGNYGYTF
.	TRBJ2-5	TRBV12-3/TRBV12-4	many	TGTGCCAGCAGTTCGTATATGGGAGAGGTGACCCAGTACTTC	CASSSYMGEVTQYF
.	TRBJ2-1	TRBV20-1	many	TGCAGTGCTTTGGCGATACTCGAGGGGGAGGGCAATGAGCAGTTCTTC	CSALAILEGEGNEQFF
.	TRBJ1-1	TRBV28	many	TGTGCCAGCCTGACCCCCAGCGGCACTGAAGCTTTCTTT	CASLTPSGTEAFF
.	TRBJ2-7	TRBV2	many	TGTGCCAGCAGAGCAACAGGAGCTGACGCGGGCGGCGAGCAGTACTTC	CASRATGADAGGEQYF
.	TRBJ2-7	TRBV13	few	TGTGCCAGCAGCCCAAGCAGGGAAGGCTCCTACGAGCAGTACTTC	CASSPSREGSYEQYF
.	TRBJ2-3	TRBV5-1	.	TGCGCCAGCAGCACTGGGATCGGCACAGATACGCAGTATTTT	CASSTGIGTDTQYF
TRBD2	TRBJ2-2	TRBV12-3/TRBV12-4	many	TGTGCCAGCAGTTTAGCAGCGGGAGACACCGGGGAGCTGTTTTTT	CASSLAAGDTGELFF
.	TRBJ1-1	TRBV20-1	few	TGCAGTGCTAGCTCGATCGGACGGATGAACACTGAAGCTTTCTTT	CSASSIGRMNTEAFF
.	TRBJ1-2	TRBV19	few	TGTGCCAGTAGTATCGGGACATTTAACTATGGCTACACCTTC	CASSIGTFNYGYTF
TRBD2	TRBJ2-2	TRBV4-1	.	TGCGCCAGCAGCCAAGATTGGCGGGGGGCCGGGGAGCTGTTTTTT	CASSQDWRGAGELFF
.	TRBJ2-7	TRBV27	few	TGTGCCAGCACCTCTAAAGGGGGCTACGAGCAGTACTTC	CASTSKGGYEQYF
.	TRBJ2-4	TRBV6-1	few	TGTGCCAGCAGCTTTACAGCCAAAAACATTCAGTACTTC	CASSFTAKNIQYF
TRBD2	TRBJ2-7	TRBV7-9	many	TGTGCCAGCAGCGCTAGTGGGACTACCCTCTCCTACGAGCAGTACTTC	CASSASGTTLSYEQYF
.	TRBJ1-6	TRBV5-1	.	TGCGCCAGCAGCAGGGGGACTTCACCCCTCCACTTT	CASSRGTSPLHF
.	TRBJ2-3	TRBV6-1	many	TGTGCCAGCAGTTACAGGGAGTCTAGCACAGATACGCAGTATTTT	CASSYRESSTDTQYF
.	TRBJ2-2	TRBV5-8	many	TGTGCCAGCAGCTTGTATCCGGGATCGAACACCGGGGAGCTGTTTTTT	CASSLYPGSNTGELFF
TRBD1	TRBJ1-1	TRBV5-6	many	TGTGCCAGCAGCTTGCAGGGGGCGGACTCTGAAGCTTTCTTT	CASSLQGADSEAFF
TRBD2	TRBJ2-1	TRBV29-1	.	TGCAGCGTTCCAACTAGCGGGAACTCCTACAATGAGCAGTTCTTC	CSVPTSGNSYNEQFF
.	TRBJ1-6	TRBV20-1	few	TGCAGTGCTAAAATGGGCTGGAATTCACCCCTCCACTTT	CSAKMGWNSPLHF
TRBD2	TRBJ2-1	TRBV12-5	many	TGTGCTAGTGGGGGGGGGACCGGTTCCTACAATGAGCAGTTCTTC	CASGGGTGSYNEQFF
.	TRBJ2-2	TRBV10-3	.	TGTGCCATCAGTGGGTCCTCGAACACCGGGGAGCTGTTTTTT	CAISGSSNTGELFF